Shown below are 22 T cell receptor beta chains from a single sample sequenced in a study of Ad26.COV2.S vaccination and SARS-CoV-2 variants (dated by TCRdb to 2020 to 2023). The treatment or condition label, read with the paper, signifies: about 20 received Ad26.COV2.S at low or high dose, single or two shots; about 5 received placebo; per-sample allocation not given. For vaccine and placebo recipients, repertoires were sequenced using samples collected on day 63 after the first injection. The library came from the immunoSEQ multiplex PCR assay. Not all clones reach the TCRdb copy of this immuneACCESS table, which keeps in-frame sequences only. Checked studies attribute under half of the gap to unresolved V genes and leave the rest unexplained. This sample comprises 300,000 to 400,000 clones, roughly 84% of them detected only once. The ten largest clones add up to roughly 3.2% of the sample. The specimen was peripheral blood, collected in a trial of Ad26.COV2.S vaccine versus placebo. Receptors were obtained from a person between 18 and 65 years old who received the Ad26.COV2.S COVID-19 vaccine or a placebo.

The chain combines TRBV15 with TRBJ2-2; 7 bases agree with TRBD2. J gave up 5 bases and V 3 bases, and 3 bases lay outside the gene matches. Germline CDR1 LNHNV, CDR2 YYDKDF (reference sequence). This CDR3 region has 14 residues. Written as DNA, the CDR3 is TGTGCCACCAGCAGGGCAGCGGGGACCGGGGAGCTGTTTTTT. Amino acids: CATSRAAGTGELFF.

This chain uses TRBV30 with TRBJ2-2; D gene unclear. Trimming took 3 bases from V and 5 from J, leaving 7 bases between them. Germline values: CDR1 GTSNPN, CDR2 SVGIG (reference sequence). The CDR3 runs 12 residues. CDR3 DNA sequence: TGTGCCTGGAGAGTTAATACCGGGGAGCTGTTTTTT. This codes for CAWRVNTGELFF.

The chain is built from TRBV12-5 and TRBJ2-7; 7 nucleotides match TRBD1. CDR1 is LGHNT, CDR2 FRNRAP, per germline. The CDR3 consists of 14 residues. J was trimmed by 6 bases and V by 1 base; bases with no gene match: 6. CDR3 DNA sequence: TGTGCTAGTGGTTTGGGACAGGGTTTAACCGAGCAGTACTTC. This encodes CASGLGQGLTEQYF.

The rearrangement joins TRBV4-2 to TRBJ1-1; D gene unclear. Germline loops: CDR1 LGHNA, CDR2 YNFKEQ. The CDR3 loop spans 14 amino acids. V was trimmed by 0 bases and J by 0 bases, leaving 5 bases between them. The DNA of the CDR3 is TGTGCCAGCAGCCAAGACTTCATGAACACTGAAGCTTTCTTT. Translating it yields CASSQDFMNTEAFF.

This clone was detected only once. The chain carries TRBV27 and TRBJ1-1, with 9 bases fitting TRBD1. The trim removed 9 bases at V and 6 bases at J, leaving 14 bases unmatched. The V gene's germline CDR1 is MNHEY and CDR2 SMNVEV (reference sequence). This CDR3 is 15 amino acids long. The CDR3 DNA reads as TGTGCCAGTATCTCCGGGACAGGGTCTTTCTCTGAAGCTTTCTTT. This codes for CASISGTGSFSEAFF.

The chain links TRBV6-2 or TRBV6-3 to TRBJ1-2, with unresolved D. The ends were cut back, 5 bases at V and 0 bases at J, with 13 bases in the middle. Germline loops: CDR1 MNHEY, CDR2 SVGEGT. The CDR3 extends over 15 amino acids. CDR3 in DNA: TGTGCCAGCAGTCGACGGGATTCTTCTAACTATGGCTACACCTTC. This codes for CASSRRDSSNYGYTF.

The rearrangement joins TRBV2 to TRBJ2-3; perhaps TRBD2 as D (5 bases). From germline, CDR1 is SNHLY and CDR2 FYNNEI. V dropped 6 bases and J dropped 1 base, with 5 bases sitting between them. The CDR3 covers 12 residues. The CDR3 DNA reads TGTGCCAGCAGGAGGGGCACAGATACGCAGTATTTT. Protein: CASRRGTDTQYF.

In its sample, this clone was seen once. The chain employs TRBV6-4 and TRBJ2-3, with 7 bases aligning to TRBD1. The V gene's germline CDR1 is MRHNA and CDR2 SNTAGT. This CDR3 has 15 amino acids. J was trimmed by 2 bases and V by 0 bases; bases with no gene match: 2. In DNA, the CDR3 is TGTGCCAGCAGTGACTCCGGGACAGCCACAGATACGCAGTATTTT. This gives the protein CASSDSGTATDTQYF.

This chain links TRBV28 with TRBJ2-1; TRBD1 agrees at 7 bases. With 4 bases clipped from V and 0 bases from J, the junction kept 15 bases outside the gene matches. From germline, CDR1 is MDHEN and CDR2 SYDVKM. The CDR3 is 19 amino acids. Written as DNA, the CDR3 is TGTGCCAGCAGTTATTCCAGCCCTAGACAGGGATCCTCCTACAATGAGCAGTTCTTC. It codes for CASSYSSPRQGSSYNEQFF.

The V call is TRBV6-5, the J call TRBJ1-1, with TRBD1 matching over 7 bases. Germline V gene sequence: CDR1 MNHEY, CDR2 SVGAGI. The CDR3 is made up of 13 amino acids. V was clipped by 7 bases and J by 0 bases; unmatched bases: 2. CDR3 sequence reads: CASTTGVNTEAFF. In DNA, the CDR3 is TGTGCCAGCACTACAGGGGTGAACACTGAAGCTTTCTTT.

The V call is TRBV7-2, the J call TRBJ1-2, with 9 nucleotides matching TRBD1. The CDR3 consists of 17 residues. CDR1 is SGHTA, CDR2 FQGNSA, per germline. Losses at the gene ends were 2 bases for V and 1 base for J; bases not matched to a gene: 8. The CDR3 reads CASSLQTGGSGNYGYTF. The CDR3, as DNA: TGTGCCAGCAGCTTACAGACAGGGGGATCGGGTAACTATGGCTACACCTTC. Full variable domain (missing parts from reference TRBV7-2 and TRBJ1-2): GAGVSQSPSNKVTEKGKDVELRCDPISGHTALYWYRQSLGQGLEFLIYFQGNSAPDKSGLPSDRFSAERTGGSVSTLTIQRTQQEDSAVYLCASSLQTGGSGNYGYTFGSGTRLTVV.

Written as DNA, the CDR3 is TGTGCCAGCAGCACCGGGACTAGCGGGGGGGGCGAGCAGTACTTC. It translates to CASSTGTSGGGEQYF. V and J are TRBV27 and TRBJ2-7; 16 bases are a match to TRBD2. V lost 6 bases to trimming and J lost 6 bases; unmatched junction nucleotides: 5. CDR1 is MNHEY, CDR2 SMNVEV, per germline (reference sequence). This CDR3 comprises 15 residues.

J is TRBJ1-3 and V is TRBV30; unclear D gene. This CDR3 has 13 amino acids. V was clipped by 6 bases and J by 0 bases, with 9 bases between them. Looked up from germline, CDR1 is GTSNPN and CDR2 is SVGIG (reference sequence). For the CDR3, the DNA is TGTGCCTGCCGGGATTCCTCTGGAAACACCATATATTTT. This sequence encodes CACRDSSGNTIYF. The full variable domain, rest sourced from reference TRBV30 and TRBJ1-3, is SQTIHQWPATLVQPVGSPLSLECTVEGTSNPNLYWYRQAAGRGLQLLFYSVGIGQISSEVPQNLSASRPQDRQFILSSKKLLLSDSGFYLCACRDSSGNTIYFGEGSWLTVV.

The chain recombines TRBV9 with TRBJ1-5; D is undetermined. This CDR3 is built from 14 residues. Germline CDR1 is SGDLS and CDR2 is YYNGEE. V was shortened by 1 base and J by 7 bases, with 12 bases between the two germline ends. The DNA for the CDR3 is TGTGCCAGCAGCGTACGTGACTTCGGACAGCCCCAGCATTTT. It codes for CASSVRDFGQPQHF.

V is TRBV11-3 and J is TRBJ2-2; tentatively, D is TRBD1 (5 bases). The CDR3 contains 15 residues. The germline gives CDR1 SGHNT, CDR2 YENEEA. V dropped 6 bases and J dropped 0 bases, with 11 bases sitting between them. Here the CDR3 reads CASRSGRANTGELFF. The CDR3 nucleotides read TGTGCCAGCAGGTCAGGGCGCGCGAACACCGGGGAGCTGTTTTTT.

The CDR3 protein is CASSPGAGRGNEKLFF. The CDR3 region has the DNA TGTGCCAGCAGCCCGGGGGCAGGGCGCGGTAATGAAAAACTGTTTTTT. This chain uses TRBV7-9 with TRBJ1-4, with D perhaps TRBD1 (6 bases). Germline assignment: CDR1 SEHNR and CDR2 FQNEAQ (reference sequence). V was shortened by 5 bases and J by 4 bases, with 17 bases between the two germline ends. There are 16 residues in the CDR3.

The chain joins TRBV4-3 to TRBJ2-2; no clear D gene. The V end was cut by 1 base, the J end by 5 bases, with 11 bases between. CDR3 length: 15 amino acids. In germline, CDR1 is LGHNA, CDR2 YSLEER. The CDR3 loop reads CASSQAPVRTGELFF. The CDR3 nucleotides read TGCGCCAGCAGCCAAGCCCCGGTTCGGACCGGGGAGCTGTTTTTT.

The chain links TRBV7-9 to TRBJ2-1; D gene ambiguous. Germline V CDR1 and CDR2: SEHNR, FQNEAQ (reference sequence). The V end was cut by 4 bases, the J end by 5 bases, with 15 bases between. The CDR3 is 15 amino acids. This CDR3 is CASSSEGGTNNEQFF. The DNA for the CDR3 is TGTGCCAGCAGCTCCGAAGGTGGCACGAACAATGAGCAGTTCTTC.

The count of this clone is one. The DNA for the CDR3 is TGTGCCAGCTTTAGGGATGACAGGGGCTTGGGTTCACCCCTCCACTTT. This gives the protein CASFRDDRGLGSPLHF. The chain is built from TRBV2 and TRBJ1-6; 8 positions match TRBD1. Losses at the gene ends were 8 bases for V and 9 bases for J; bases not matched to a gene: 15. This CDR3 contains 16 residues. Germline loops: CDR1 SNHLY, CDR2 FYNNEI. The whole variable domain, filled in from reference TRBV2 and TRBJ1-6, reads EPEVTQTPSHQVTQMGQEVILRCVPISNHLYFYWYRQILGQKVEFLVSFYNNEISEKSEIFDDQFSVERPDGSNFTLKIRSTKLEDSAMYFCASFRDDRGLGSPLHFGNGTRLTVT.

The J gene is TRBJ2-5, the V gene TRBV12-3 or TRBV12-4; D is uncertain. The V gene lost 6 bases and the J gene lost 4 bases, with 9 bases spanning the gap. The CDR3 contains 12 residues. In DNA form, the CDR3 reads TGTGCCAGCAGCTCAATAACAGAGACCCAGTACTTC. Residues: CASSSITETQYF.

The J gene is TRBJ2-7, the V gene TRBV7-8, with TRBD1 matching 11 bases. The CDR3 length is 17 residues. V shed 4 bases and J 4 bases; nucleotides not matched to a gene: 12. The V gene's germline CDR1 is SGHVS and CDR2 FQNEAQ. The DNA of the CDR3 is TGTGCCAGCAGCTCGCCGGGACAGGGGGTTTTCGGGTACGAGCAGTACTTC. This codes for CASSSPGQGVFGYEQYF. Combining the CDR3 with reference TRBV7-8 and TRBJ2-7 gives the whole variable domain GAGVSQSPRYKVAKRGQDVALRCDPISGHVSLFWYQQALGQGPEFLTYFQNEAQLDKSGLPSDRFFAERPEGSVSTLKIQRTQQEDSAVYLCASSSPGQGVFGYEQYFGPGTRLTVT.

About this clone: Other DNA sequences in the sample encode the same CDR3. The chain carries TRBV6-2 or TRBV6-3 and TRBJ2-2, with 11 bases aligning to TRBD2. Germline values: CDR1 MNHEY, CDR2 SVGEGT. Unmatched junction bases numbered 1, after V lost 3 bases and J lost 4 bases. The CDR3 loop spans 15 amino acids. CDR3 sequence: CASSYSGGATGELFF. The CDR3 DNA follows: TGTGCCAGCAGTTATAGCGGGGGGGCCACCGGGGAGCTGTTTTTT.